These 7 T cell receptor beta chains were sequenced from one sample in a study of T-cell reconstitution after alpha-beta-depleted transplantation in children. Preparation of the TCRbeta library was carried out with unique molecular identifiers. TCRdb redid the calling of the PCR reads with MiXCR, one entry per CDR3 protein. The repertoire holds approximately 240,000 distinct CDR3 sequences, with around 9.7% as singletons. The sample was PBMCs from the stem cell graft donor, taken from the stem cell graft. The receptor source for this set is a human donor who donated a stem cell graft to a child with SCID.

CDR3 protein: CSALYIDSNQPQHF. The CDR3 bases are TGCAGTGCTCTTTACATCGATAGCAATCAGCCCCAGCATTTT. The chain combines TRBV20-1 with TRBJ1-5; D unresolved. The CDR3 is 14 residues long. CDR1 DFQATT and CDR2 SNEGSKA come from the germline V gene (reference sequence). V was trimmed by 5 bases and J by 0 bases, leaving 11 bases between them.

This clonotype was seen at least ten times. V is TRBV20-1 and J is TRBJ1-5, with D maybe TRBD1 (6 bases). Trimming pared 1 base from V and 4 bases from J, leaving 8 bases between. The CDR3 is 13 residues long. The germline gives CDR1 DFQATT, CDR2 SNEGSKA (reference sequence). The CDR3 DNA is TGCAGTGCTAGAGGGGGGGCTAATCAGCCCCAGCATTTT. Its protein product is CSARGGANQPQHF.

This clonotype was counted ten times or more. The chain combines TRBV3-1 with TRBJ2-7; D possibly corresponds to TRBD2 (6 bases). There are 14 residues in the CDR3. Germline CDR1 LGHDT, CDR2 YNNKEL (reference sequence). Between the trimmed V and J ends, which lost 0 bases and 3 bases, there was a span of 9 bases. CDR3 nucleotides: TGTGCCAGCAGCCAAGATTCCGGGAGCTACGAGCAGTACTTC. Protein: CASSQDSGSYEQYF.

This chain links TRBV15 with TRBJ2-7; 11 bases align to TRBD1. The ends lost 3 bases at V and 2 bases at J; junction bases unmatched: 0. The CDR3 length is 14 residues. Per the germline V gene, CDR1 is LNHNV and CDR2 is YYDKDF (reference sequence). This CDR3 is CATSRGQGAYEQYF. The CDR3 coding sequence is TGTGCCACCAGCAGGGGACAGGGGGCCTACGAGCAGTACTTC. The variable domain in full, completed from reference TRBV15 and TRBJ2-7, reads DAMVIQNPRYQVTQFGKPVTLSCSQTLNHNVMYWYQQKSSQAPKLLFHYYDKDFNNEADTPDNFQSRRPNTSFCFLDIRSPGLGDTAMYLCATSRGQGAYEQYFGPGTRLTVT.

In its sample, this clonotype was seen many times. The rearrangement joins TRBV11-2 to TRBJ1-1; a weak D match, TRBD1 (6 bases). The germline V gene has CDR1 SGHAT and CDR2 FQNNGV. Trimming took 3 bases from V and 0 from J, leaving 8 bases between them. CDR3 size: 14 residues. This CDR3 is CASSLGQMNTEAFF. In nucleotides, the CDR3 is TGTGCCAGCAGCTTGGGACAAATGAACACTGAAGCTTTCTTT.

This clonotype was observed at least ten times. This chain joins TRBV12-3 or TRBV12-4 and TRBJ1-4; 8 nucleotides agree with TRBD1. This CDR3 contains 14 residues. V was clipped by 8 bases and J by 8 bases; unmatched bases: 10. The CDR3 here is CASRPGQGGEKLFF. CDR3 DNA sequence: TGTGCCAGCCGTCCCGGACAGGGTGGGGAAAAACTGTTTTTT.

This clonotype has ten or more counts. This chain links TRBV20-1 with TRBJ2-1; no clear D gene. The CDR3 totals 12 residues. V was pared by 6 bases and J by 8 bases, with 14 bases between. Germline lookup yields CDR1 DFQATT and CDR2 SNEGSKA (reference sequence). The CDR3 sequence: CSAPGSGHEQFF. CDR3 sequence (DNA): TGCAGTGCCCCGGGCTCAGGACATGAGCAGTTCTTC.